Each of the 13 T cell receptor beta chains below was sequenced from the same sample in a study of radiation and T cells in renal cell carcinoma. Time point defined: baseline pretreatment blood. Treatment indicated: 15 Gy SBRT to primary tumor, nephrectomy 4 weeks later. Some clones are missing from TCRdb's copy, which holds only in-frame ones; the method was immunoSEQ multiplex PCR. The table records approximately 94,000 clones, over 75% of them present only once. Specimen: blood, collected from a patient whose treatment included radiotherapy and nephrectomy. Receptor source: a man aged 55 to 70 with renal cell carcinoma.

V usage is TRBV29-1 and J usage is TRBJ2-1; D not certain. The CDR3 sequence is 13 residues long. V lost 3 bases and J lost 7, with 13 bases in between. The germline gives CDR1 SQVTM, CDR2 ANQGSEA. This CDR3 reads CSVDWPSGNEQFF. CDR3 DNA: TGCAGCGTTGACTGGCCTTCTGGGAATGAGCAGTTCTTC.

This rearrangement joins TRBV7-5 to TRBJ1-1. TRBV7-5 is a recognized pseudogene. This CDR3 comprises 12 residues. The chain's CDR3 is CASSARNTEAFF. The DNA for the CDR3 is TGTGCCAGCAGCGCTCGTAACACTGAAGCTTTCTTT.

For the CDR3, the DNA is TGTGCCAGCAGCCGTGAGGGTGGTTCCACTGAAGCTTTCTTT. It yields the protein CASSREGGSTEAFF. The chain uses TRBV7-2 and TRBJ1-1; D is undetermined. V lost 5 bases, J lost 4 bases, and 14 bases lay in between. Looked up from germline, CDR1 is SGHTA and CDR2 is FQGNSA. The length of the CDR3 is 14 residues.

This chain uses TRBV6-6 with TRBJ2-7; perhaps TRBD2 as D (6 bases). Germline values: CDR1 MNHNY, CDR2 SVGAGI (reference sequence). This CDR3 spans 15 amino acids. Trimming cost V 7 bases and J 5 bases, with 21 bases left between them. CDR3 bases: TGTGCCAGCACCCTTAGCGGTTTGGGCCCAGACGAGCAGTACTTC. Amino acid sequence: CASTLSGLGPDEQYF.

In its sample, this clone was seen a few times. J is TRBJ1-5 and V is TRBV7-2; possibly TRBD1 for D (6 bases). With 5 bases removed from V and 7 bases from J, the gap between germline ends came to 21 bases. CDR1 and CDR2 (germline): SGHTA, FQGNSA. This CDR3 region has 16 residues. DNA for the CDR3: TGTGCCAGCAGCCCAAGGACGGGGGGCGCTGGGCAGCCCCAGCATTTT. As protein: CASSPRTGGAGQPQHF.

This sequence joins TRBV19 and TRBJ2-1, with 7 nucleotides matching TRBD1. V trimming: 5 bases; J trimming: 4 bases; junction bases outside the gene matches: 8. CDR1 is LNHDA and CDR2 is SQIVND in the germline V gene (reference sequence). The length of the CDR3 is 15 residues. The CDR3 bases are TGTGCCAGTAGTGCCGACAGGGAGTTATACAATGAGCAGTTCTTC. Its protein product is CASSADRELYNEQFF.

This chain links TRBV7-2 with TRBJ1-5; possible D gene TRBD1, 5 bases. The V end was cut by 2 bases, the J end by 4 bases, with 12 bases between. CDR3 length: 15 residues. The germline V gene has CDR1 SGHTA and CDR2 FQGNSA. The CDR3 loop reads CASSLTPAGNQPQHF. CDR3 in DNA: TGTGCCAGCAGCTTAACTCCGGCAGGGAATCAGCCCCAGCATTTT.

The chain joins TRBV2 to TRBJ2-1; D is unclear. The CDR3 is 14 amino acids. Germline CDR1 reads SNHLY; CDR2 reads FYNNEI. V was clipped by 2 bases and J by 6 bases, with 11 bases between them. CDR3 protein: CASSEMASINEQFF. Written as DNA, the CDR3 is TGTGCCAGCAGTGAAATGGCTAGTATCAATGAGCAGTTCTTC.

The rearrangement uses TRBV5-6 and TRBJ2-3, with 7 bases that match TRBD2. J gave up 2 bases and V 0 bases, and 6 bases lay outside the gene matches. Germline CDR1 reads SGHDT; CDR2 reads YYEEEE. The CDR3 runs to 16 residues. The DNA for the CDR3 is TGTGCCAGCAGCTTGGCAAGCGGGACCATCACAGATACGCAGTATTTT. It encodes CASSLASGTITDTQYF.

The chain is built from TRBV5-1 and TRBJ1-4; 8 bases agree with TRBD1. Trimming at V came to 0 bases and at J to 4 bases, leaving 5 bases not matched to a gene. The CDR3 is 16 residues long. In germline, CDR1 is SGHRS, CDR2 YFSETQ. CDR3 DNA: TGCGCCAGCAGCTTGGAGCAGGGGGCTTATAATGAAAAACTGTTTTTT. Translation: CASSLEQGAYNEKLFF.

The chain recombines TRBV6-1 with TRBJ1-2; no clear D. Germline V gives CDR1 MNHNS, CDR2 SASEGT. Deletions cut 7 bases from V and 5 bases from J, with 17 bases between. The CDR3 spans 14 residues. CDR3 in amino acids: CASMISLRTYGYTF. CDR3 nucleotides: TGTGCCAGCATGATATCGTTACGGACTTATGGCTACACCTTC.

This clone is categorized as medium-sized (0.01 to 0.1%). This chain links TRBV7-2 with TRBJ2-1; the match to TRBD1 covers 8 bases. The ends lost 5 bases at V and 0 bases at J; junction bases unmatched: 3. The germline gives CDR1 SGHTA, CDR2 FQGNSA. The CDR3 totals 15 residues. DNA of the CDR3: TGTGCCAGCAGCCTTACAGGGGGCTCCTACAATGAGCAGTTCTTC. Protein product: CASSLTGGSYNEQFF.

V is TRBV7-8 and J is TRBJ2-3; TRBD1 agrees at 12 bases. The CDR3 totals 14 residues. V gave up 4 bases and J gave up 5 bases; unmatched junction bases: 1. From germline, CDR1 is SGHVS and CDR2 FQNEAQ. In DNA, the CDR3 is TGTGCCAGCAGCTGGGACAGGGGGCGAGATACGCAGTATTTT. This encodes CASSWDRGRDTQYF.